This T cell receptor (beta chain) emerged from a study of blood T cells in healthy people across ages (dated by TCRdb to 2014 to 2015). Regarding the complete study: In model experiments, template switching captured about one uniquely barcoded TCR beta cDNA molecule for every two T cells. Age-related changes in TCR beta repertoire diversity were measured in the study by deep sequencing normalized with unique cDNA molecular identifiers. To avoid experimental bias, donors of different ages were distributed randomly across sequencing lanes. The donors were divided into four age groups: young (average approximately 15 years), middle-aged (about 41), aged (approximately 62) and long-lived (about 79). Using the same blood draw, the study looked at two additional independent replicas of 1 million unique cDNA reads for two donors, one aged 18 to 30 and the other aged 80 or older. The research as a whole found: Donor CMV infection status was unknown, potentially confounding age-related changes in expanded clonotypes. Conclusive comparison of naive and antigen-experienced compartments was prevented by the profiling of bulk unsorted PBMCs. Estimates of total diversity based on one million sequenced T cells were considered lower bounds and underestimates. A strong correlation was found between observed TCR beta diversity and the percentage of naive T cells measured by flow cytometry. As age increased, observed TCR beta diversity per million T cells dropped in a roughly linear way, and a significant reduction was already evident by age 40. Compared with the aged group, the long-lived group had more naive CD4+ T cells, fewer expanded clones and increased TCR diversity, a pattern suggesting age selection.

This clonotype was observed a few times. There is no known antigen for this receptor. No qualities accompany the bases; no much larger clone lies one base away. Library preparation used 5' RACE. The listed sequencing device is Illumina HiSeq 2500. The second PCR ran for roughly 7 to 12 cycles and used a J-beta primer mix along with a sample-barcoded 5' primer. A template-switch 5' adaptor carrying 12 random nucleotides introduced a unique molecular identifier onto each TCR beta cDNA molecule. Each sample yielded at least 2.5 million CDR3-containing paired-end reads. First-strand cDNA synthesis was performed from all RNA using the Mint cDNA synthesis kit, with priming by a TRBC-specific oligonucleotide. Following uracil-DNA glycosylase treatment, all cDNA underwent a first 18-cycle PCR with the universal primers M1SS and BC2_uni_R. The original methods were these. Normalization of each sample was performed by random selection of 1 million high-quality reads, each carrying a distinct molecular identifier. Instead of being binned into consensus sequences, reads with shared molecular identifiers were discarded. MiTCR, set to a Q25 quality threshold and the strictest error-elimination algorithm, was used for CDR3 identification, clonotype clustering and error correction. A nonparametric unseen species model with Euler transformation was used to estimate lower-bound total TCR beta diversity. In TCRdb, the public reads were trimmed at Q25 with fastp and aligned with MiXCR, with productive beta chains retained. Identical CDR3 proteins give one entry, which carries the most common genes and DNA. The V and J calls follow TCRdb's processing rather than the paper's. Here the sample has 1,100,000 or so distinct CDR3 sequences; 45% occur a single time. Together, the top ten hold about 20% of the sample.

Donors were about 36 systemically healthy Caucasian individuals from Russia aged roughly 6 to 100 years. Each donor gave ten milliliters of peripheral blood, drawn into EDTA-treated Vacutainer tubes. Ficoll-Paque density-gradient centrifugation was used to isolate PBMCs, with at least 6 million per sample. Total RNA, at least 5 micrograms per sample, was extracted from PBMCs with Trizol reagent. Naive CD45RAhigh/CD27high T cell percentages were measured by flow cytometry on a PBMC aliquot from every donor. The germline V gene (reference sequence) provides CDR1 DFQATT and CDR2 SNEGSKA. Spanning cysteine to phenylalanine, the CDR3 consists of 13 amino acids. CDR3 DNA is the only sequence kept; it has 39 bases, read in frame from the first base.

The receptor comes from a woman aged 60 to 75 in good health. Sequenced material: blood. The rearranged segments are TRBV20-1 and TRBJ2-5; the D gene is perhaps TRBD2, on 6 matching bases. The J call is in doubt because the DNA end fits TRBJ2-7 better. This receptor has the CDR3 CSASPPSEDEQYF. The DNA sequence follows: TGCAGTGCTAGCCCCCCTAGCGAAGACGAGCAGTACTTC.